The clone carrying this TCR beta chain was seen only a few times. Via MiXCR, TCRdb re-called the RT-PCR reads, giving one row per CDR3 protein. This table has about 700,000 distinct CDR3 sequences, 14% appearing once. The CDR3 sequence is 12 residues long. Trimming shortened V by 6 bases and J by 7 bases, and 15 bases separated the two germline ends. CDR1 is DFQATT, CDR2 SNEGSKA, per germline (reference sequence). The source of this sequence is a female donor in good health, serving as a healthy control. The rearrangement links TRBV20-1 to TRBJ1-2; D is unclear. The sample comprised memory CD4+ T cells from blood. CDR3 amino acids: CSAGPQEGGYTF. Here the CDR3 DNA reads TGCAGTGCAGGCCCACAAGAGGGTGGCTACACCTTC.